The clone carrying this T cell receptor (beta chain) has only a few counts. The data were obtained in a study of radiation and T cells in renal cell carcinoma. Trimming pared 4 bases from V and 3 bases from J, leaving 6 bases between. Germline lookup yields CDR1 SEHNR and CDR2 FQNEAQ (reference sequence). The CDR3 has 12 residues. Time point meaning: baseline pretreatment blood. The sample's treatment: 15 Gy SBRT to primary tumor, nephrectomy 4 weeks later. Blood was sampled at baseline, 2 weeks and 4 weeks after SBRT. Generated by immunoSEQ multiplex PCR, the TCRdb table keeps only in-frame clones and is missing some. The sample has about 59,000 clones, about three quarters seen once.

The TCR originated in a man between 60 and 75 years old with renal cell carcinoma. The rearrangement uses TRBV7-9 and TRBJ1-2; a weak D match, TRBD1 (6 bases). The sequenced sample was blood, obtained from a patient whose treatment included radiotherapy and nephrectomy. CDR3 in amino acids: CASSWTDYGYTF. In DNA, the CDR3 is TGTGCCAGCAGCTGGACAGACTATGGCTACACCTTC. The full variable domain, its missing parts supplied by reference TRBV7-9 and TRBJ1-2, is DTGVSQNPRHKITKRGQNVTFRCDPISEHNRLYWYRQTLGQGPEFLTYFQNEAQLEKSRLLSDRFSAERPKGSFSTLEIQRTEQGDSAMYLCASSWTDYGYTFGSGTRLTVV.